This T cell receptor (beta chain) was recorded in a study of beta chain features in type 1 diabetes. Study observations and caveats: Across all four CD4+ subsets, people with type 1 diabetes showed modestly shorter TCRB CDR3s.

In regard to this clone: The antigen is not known.

A single heparinised blood sample, averaging around 0.11 L, was obtained per donor. Expressed TCRB transcripts were sequenced because the isolated RNA had all been reverse transcribed beforehand. Only in-frame clones appear in the TCRdb table, and some are missing; sequencing was by immunoSEQ multiplex PCR. The table records approximately 170,000 clones, approximately 8.1% of them present only once. CDR1 is MDHEN, CDR2 SYDVKM, per germline. This CDR3 has 12 amino acids. After removal of 10 bases from V and 4 bases from J, the junction contained 6 bases not matched to a gene. The TCR was taken from a man between 18 and 35 years old with type 1 diabetes. V is TRBV28 and J is TRBJ1-2, with 7 bases that match TRBD1. Sequencing was done on a sample of central memory CD4+ T cells from blood. DNA of the CDR3: TGTGCCATCCCCGACAGGGCCTATGGCTACACCTTC. This sequence encodes CAIPDRAYGYTF.